This TCR beta chain was sequenced during a study of T cells in Graves' hyperthyroidism and ophthalmopathy. About the research overall: Peripheral blood was drawn at first diagnosis, prior to all treatment.

Exclusion criteria comprised uncontrolled infection, other autoimmune disease, pregnancy or lactation. It was 10 ml of fresh peripheral blood that supplied the PBMCs. Study results and caveats: Ophthalmopathy could be told apart from stable hyperthyroidism with a 13 V-J model.

This clonotype has at least ten counts. The antigen remains undetermined. Regions amplified from RNA transcripts were the TCR beta CDR3 regions. A set of HTBI primers served as the primers for a first-round RT-PCR of the TCR CDR3. MiXCR, applied by TCRdb to the multiplex PCR reads, yields one record per CDR3 protein. The table includes roughly 400,000 distinct CDR3 sequences, roughly 13% detected once. The CDR3 runs to 12 residues. Trimming cost V 6 bases and J 8 bases, with 13 bases left between them. Germline loops: CDR1 SNHLY, CDR2 FYNNEI. This receptor was obtained from a man in his forties or fifties with Graves' ophthalmopathy. The rearrangement uses TRBV2 and TRBJ1-1, with no clear D. Sequencing was done on a sample of blood. This CDR3 reads CASRSGLGEAFF. Here the CDR3 DNA reads TGTGCCAGCAGATCGGGGTTGGGGGAAGCTTTCTTT.